The 11 T cell receptor beta chains below all came from one sample that was sequenced in a study of blood T cell repertoires in COVID-19. Here immunoSEQ multiplex PCR was the method, and the copy in TCRdb shows in-frame clones only, minus some. This repertoire shows roughly 230,000 clones, 81% found once; its top ten account for around 8%. The material sequenced was peripheral blood. The receptor source for this set is a woman of 80 years or more with acute or convalescent COVID-19.

This rearrangement joins TRBV6-6 to TRBJ1-4, with TRBD1 matching over 9 bases. The CDR3 contains 17 residues. Germline CDR1 reads MNHNY; CDR2 reads SVGAGI (reference sequence). V shed 5 bases, J shed 8 bases, and the junction held 15 bases outside the gene matches. The DNA for the CDR3 is TGTGCCAGCAGTCCGGGACAGGGAAGGTTCGGTTCGGAAAAACTGTTTTTT. Translating gives CASSPGQGRFGSEKLFF.

This chain's CDR3 is CASSDRVYEQYF. In DNA, the CDR3 is TGTGCCAGCAGTGACAGGGTCTACGAGCAGTACTTC. The chain uses TRBV28 and TRBJ2-7; 7 bases line up with TRBD1. Germline V CDR1 and CDR2: MDHEN, SYDVKM. This CDR3 is built from 12 residues. The junction had 1 base not matched to a gene; V was cut back by 5 bases and J by 3 bases. Full variable domain (missing parts from reference TRBV28 and TRBJ2-7): DVKVTQSSRYLVKRTGEKVFLECVQDMDHENMFWYRQDPGLGLRLIYFSYDVKMKEKGDIPEGYSVSREKKERFSLILESASTNQTSMYLCASSDRVYEQYFGPGTRLTVT.

The rearrangement uses TRBV18 and TRBJ1-1; no clear D gene. Trimming took 2 bases from V and 0 from J, leaving 10 bases between them. CDR1 is KGHSH, CDR2 LQKENI, per germline. The CDR3 covers 15 residues. The CDR3 DNA reads as TGTGCCAGCTCACCAGTCAGGATAATGAACACTGAAGCTTTCTTT. Translating gives CASSPVRIMNTEAFF.

As regards this clone: Other nucleotide sequences from this sample produce the same CDR3. The chain links TRBV7-9 to TRBJ1-1; TRBD1 is a possible D gene (6 bases). V lost 4 bases and J lost 5, with 14 bases in between. CDR1 is SEHNR and CDR2 is FQNEAQ in the germline V gene (reference sequence). The length of the CDR3 is 14 residues. The CDR3 region has the DNA TGTGCCAGCAGCTCTACAGGGAGAGGTACTGAAGCTTTCTTT. Amino acids: CASSSTGRGTEAFF. The full variable domain, rest sourced from reference TRBV7-9 and TRBJ1-1, is DTGVSQNPRHKITKRGQNVTFRCDPISEHNRLYWYRQTLGQGPEFLTYFQNEAQLEKSRLLSDRFSAERPKGSFSTLEIQRTEQGDSAMYLCASSSTGRGTEAFFGQGTRLTVV.

V and J are TRBV19 and TRBJ2-7, with 10 nucleotides matching TRBD1. The CDR3 has 16 amino acids. The V gene's germline CDR1 is LNHDA and CDR2 SQIVND (reference sequence). After removal of 5 bases from V and 1 base from J, the junction contained 8 bases not matched to a gene. In DNA, the CDR3 is TGTGCCAGTAGTTTTTTACCGGGACAGGGGTCCTACGAGCAGTACTTC. Translated, it gives CASSFLPGQGSYEQYF.

This clone was seen a few times. The rearrangement links TRBV6-5 to TRBJ2-1; 7 bases align to TRBD2. J was trimmed by 10 bases and V by 0 bases; bases with no gene match: 9. Germline V gene sequence: CDR1 MNHEY, CDR2 SVGAGI. This CDR3 has 15 amino acids. CDR3 DNA: TGTGCCAGCAGTTACTCGCTTCTAGCGGCAAGGGAGCAGTTCTTC. Translated: CASSYSLLAAREQFF.

The rearrangement uses TRBV5-1 and TRBJ1-4, with D possibly TRBD1 on 6 matching bases. Deletions cut 3 bases from V and 14 bases from J, with 17 bases between. Germline V gene lookup returns CDR1 SGHRS and CDR2 YFSETQ. The length of the CDR3 is 13 residues. The CDR3 coding sequence is TGCGCCAGCAGCTCACAGGGAAATCCGATGCTGTTTTTT. It translates to CASSSQGNPMLFF.

This chain joins TRBV7-3 and TRBJ1-1; 7 nucleotides line up with TRBD1. CDR3 length equals 17 residues. J was trimmed by 1 base and V by 4 bases; bases with no gene match: 12. CDR1 and CDR2 (germline): SGHTA, FQGTGA. The CDR3 DNA sequence: TGTGCCAGCAGCTCTACCTTTAGACAGGGAGGGAACACTGAAGCTTTCTTT. It translates to CASSSTFRQGGNTEAFF.

The chain employs TRBV30 and TRBJ2-7; tentative D call: TRBD1 (6 bases). In germline, CDR1 is GTSNPN, CDR2 SVGIG (reference sequence). The CDR3 extends over 13 amino acids. V was pared by 2 bases and J by 4 bases, with 12 bases between. Here the CDR3 DNA reads TGTGCCTGGAGTCAGGTCAGGGGTTACGAGCAGTACTTC. As protein: CAWSQVRGYEQYF.

The rearrangement links TRBV30 to TRBJ2-3; TRBD2 might be the D (6 bases). Per germline, CDR1 GTSNPN and CDR2 SVGIG (reference sequence). The CDR3 extends over 13 amino acids. V shed 3 bases and J shed 11 bases, with 18 bases lying between them. CDR3 loop: CAWRDLASPGQYF. CDR3 nucleotide sequence: TGTGCCTGGAGGGACCTAGCGTCCCCAGGGCAGTATTTT.

The chain joins TRBV18 to TRBJ1-1; TRBD1 matches 8 bases. Germline V gene sequence: CDR1 KGHSH, CDR2 LQKENI. CDR3 length: 17 amino acids. The V segment lost 2 bases and the J segment 5 bases; nucleotides outside the gene matches: 13. The CDR3 nucleotides read TGTGCCAGCTCACCAGCAATTTTGGAAACAGGGGGTACTGAAGCTTTCTTT. It encodes CASSPAILETGGTEAFF.